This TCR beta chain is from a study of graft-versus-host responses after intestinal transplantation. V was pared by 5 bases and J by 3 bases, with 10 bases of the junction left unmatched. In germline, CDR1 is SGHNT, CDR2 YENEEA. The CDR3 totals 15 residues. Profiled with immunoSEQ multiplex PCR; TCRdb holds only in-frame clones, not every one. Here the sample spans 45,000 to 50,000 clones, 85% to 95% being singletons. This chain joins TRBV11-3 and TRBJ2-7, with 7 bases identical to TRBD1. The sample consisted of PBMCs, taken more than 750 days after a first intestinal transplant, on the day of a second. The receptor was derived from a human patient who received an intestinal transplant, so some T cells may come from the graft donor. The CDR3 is CASSHADTGDYEQYF. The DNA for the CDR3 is TGTGCCAGCAGCCACGCAGATACAGGGGACTACGAGCAGTACTTC.